The clone carrying this T cell receptor (beta chain) was seen repeatedly, ten times or more. Antigen unknown. The CDR3 length is 14 residues. Germline V gene lookup returns CDR1 LGHDT and CDR2 YNNKEL (reference sequence). Losses at the gene ends were 1 base for V and 5 bases for J; bases not matched to a gene: 4. The source of the sample is a study of breast tumors, draining lymph nodes, adjacent tissues. TCRdb re-derived calls from the multiplex PCR reads in MiXCR, one entry per CDR3 protein. Here the sample spans about 180,000 distinct CDR3 sequences, about 30% being singletons. Overall study results and limits: Findings are consistent with lymph node origin and intratumoral expansion of most tumor T cells.

The lymph nodes were axillary draining lymph nodes from breast cancer patients. The sequencing sample was made of axillary lymph node tissue. The chain links TRBV3-1 to TRBJ2-5; 7 positions match TRBD2. The clonotype comes from a female donor with breast cancer. Some clones in this sample may be carry-over from other donors' samples. In nucleotides, the CDR3 is TGTGCCAGCAGCCAAGGACTAGCTAGGGAGACCCAGTACTTC. Encoded protein: CASSQGLARETQYF.